One sample yielded the 24 T cell receptor beta chains listed below, sequenced in a study of PD-L1 blockade in urothelial cancer. Assay used: immunoSEQ multiplex PCR; TCRdb lists only in-frame clones, some missing. The sample holds around 110,000 clones, around 93% seen once. Time point given: peripheral blood 6 weeks after treatment start. The source material was PBMCs, sampled around atezolizumab (anti-PD-L1) treatment. The receptors stem from a man between 60 and 70 years old with urothelial cancer.

The chain carries TRBV6-6 and TRBJ2-7, with 8 bases that match TRBD2. In germline, CDR1 is MNHNY, CDR2 SVGAGI (reference sequence). With 5 bases clipped from V and 0 bases from J, the junction kept 9 bases outside the gene matches. This CDR3 is 16 amino acids long. CDR3 bases: TGTGCCAGCAGTATCTCGGGAGGGCCGAGCTCCTACGAGCAGTACTTC. Translated: CASSISGGPSSYEQYF.

This rearrangement joins TRBV5-1 to TRBJ2-1; possible D gene TRBD2, 5 bases. The CDR3 totals 15 residues. V shed 6 bases and J shed 2 bases, with 15 bases lying between them. The V gene's germline CDR1 is SGHRS and CDR2 YFSETQ. DNA for the CDR3: TGCGCCAGCACCCCGAACCCCGGGGCCTACAATGAGCAGTTCTTC. This gives the protein CASTPNPGAYNEQFF.

The V gene is TRBV6-1, the J gene TRBJ1-4; 10 bases match TRBD1. The junction had 7 bases not matched to a gene; V was cut back by 7 bases and J by 8 bases. Germline V lookup: CDR1 MNHNS, CDR2 SASEGT. The CDR3 sequence is 14 residues long. The CDR3 DNA follows: TGTGCCAGCAAATCCGGGACAGGGGAAGAAAAACTGTTTTTT. This codes for CASKSGTGEEKLFF.

The chain has TRBV18 and TRBJ2-7; TRBD2 matches 8 bases. The CDR3 loop spans 14 amino acids. The V segment lost 5 bases and the J segment 4 bases; nucleotides outside the gene matches: 7. Germline CDR1 reads KGHSH; CDR2 reads LQKENI. CDR3 sequence: CASSAAGGRYEQYF. In nucleotides, the CDR3 is TGTGCCAGCTCAGCCGCGGGGGGCCGATACGAGCAGTACTTC.

The chain recombines TRBV7-9 with TRBJ1-5; D uncertain. CDR1 is SEHNR, CDR2 FQNEAQ, per germline (reference sequence). Deletions cut 5 bases from V and 1 base from J, with 9 bases between. The CDR3 is made up of 14 amino acids. The CDR3 DNA reads TGTGCCAGCAGCGAACTAGGCAGCAATCAGCCCCAGCATTTT. It yields the protein CASSELGSNQPQHF.

The chain is built from TRBV5-1 and TRBJ2-7; TRBD2 aligns across 14 bases. The CDR3 totals 17 residues. V lost 2 bases and J lost 2; bases outside the gene matches: 6. Germline V gene data show CDR1 as SGHRS and CDR2 as YFSETQ. The CDR3 loop is CASSFGTSGSATYEQYF. CDR3 nucleotide sequence: TGCGCCAGCAGCTTCGGGACTAGCGGGAGTGCGACCTACGAGCAGTACTTC.

The V call is TRBV5-1, the J call TRBJ2-2, with unresolved D. The CDR3 loop spans 13 amino acids. Trimming took off 0 bases at V and 4 bases at J, with 4 bases between the two ends. Germline CDR1 SGHRS, CDR2 YFSETQ. This CDR3 is CASSLVGTGELFF. CDR3 DNA: TGCGCCAGCAGCTTGGTCGGCACCGGGGAGCTGTTTTTT.

The rearrangement joins TRBV6-5 to TRBJ2-7, with D perhaps TRBD1 (5 bases). This CDR3 has 12 residues. Trimming shortened V by 6 bases and J by 3 bases, and 9 bases separated the two germline ends. Germline V lookup: CDR1 MNHEY, CDR2 SVGAGI. The chain's CDR3 is CASRDNLYEQYF. CDR3 DNA sequence: TGTGCCAGCAGGGACAATCTCTACGAGCAGTACTTC.

The CDR3 region is CASGPRGGGEQFF. CDR3 nucleotide sequence: TGTGCTAGTGGTCCCCGTGGTGGCGGTGAGCAGTTCTTC. V usage is TRBV12-5 and J usage is TRBJ2-1; D uncertain. This CDR3 region has 13 residues. Between the trimmed V and J ends, which lost 5 bases and 9 bases, there was a span of 14 bases. Per germline, CDR1 LGHNT and CDR2 FRNRAP.

V usage is TRBV10-3 and J usage is TRBJ1-1; no definite D call. V was trimmed by 2 bases and J by 4 bases, leaving 17 bases between them. From germline, CDR1 is ENHRY and CDR2 SYGVKD. The CDR3 consists of 16 residues. The CDR3 DNA reads TGTGCCATCAGTGAGGAGGGATTGACCCTGGGCACTGAAGCTTTCTTT. Translation gives CAISEEGLTLGTEAFF.

The V gene is TRBV5-1, the J gene TRBJ1-2; no definite D call. Germline assignment: CDR1 SGHRS and CDR2 YFSETQ. Trimming cost V 0 bases and J 1 base, with 13 bases left between them. The CDR3 has 16 amino acids. The chain's CDR3 is CASSLGWVGDNYGYTF. Written as DNA, the CDR3 is TGCGCCAGCAGCTTGGGATGGGTGGGAGATAACTATGGCTACACCTTC.

The chain combines TRBV5-4 with TRBJ1-1; TRBD1 is a possible D gene (5 bases). Germline V gives CDR1 SGHNT, CDR2 YYREEE (reference sequence). Trimming pared 0 bases from V and 5 bases from J, leaving 17 bases between. The CDR3 length is 16 residues. CDR3: CASSLEGRGRRTEAFF. The CDR3 DNA is TGTGCCAGCAGCTTGGAAGGGAGGGGACGGAGGACTGAAGCTTTCTTT. The full variable domain, its missing parts supplied by reference TRBV5-4 and TRBJ1-1, is ETGVTQSPTHLIKTRGQQVTLRCSSQSGHNTVSWYQQALGQGPQFIFQYYREEENGRGNFPPRFSGLQFPNYSSELNVNALELDDSALYLCASSLEGRGRRTEAFFGQGTRLTVV.

The chain couples TRBV7-2 to TRBJ1-2, with D perhaps TRBD1 (5 bases). The CDR3 is 15 residues long. CDR1 and CDR2 from the germline V gene are SGHTA and FQGNSA. V lost 6 bases, J lost 4 bases, and 18 bases lay in between. As DNA, the CDR3 is TGTGCCAGCAGTCTGGTTCTCCCCGGGGGCTATGGCTACACCTTC. Translation: CASSLVLPGGYGYTF.

This chain links TRBV7-2 with TRBJ2-3; D is possibly TRBD1 (5 bases). Germline assignment: CDR1 SGHTA and CDR2 FQGNSA. This CDR3 is built from 14 residues. Trimming stripped 1 base from V and 4 bases from J, with 9 bases between. The CDR3 DNA reads TGTGCCAGCAGCTTAGATCAGGGTCCAGATACGCAGTATTTT. This translates into CASSLDQGPDTQYF.

The chain recombines TRBV19 with TRBJ1-1; no reliable D call. CDR1 and CDR2 (germline): LNHDA, SQIVND (reference sequence). The CDR3 totals 12 residues. The V end was cut by 7 bases, the J end by 11 bases, with 17 bases between. The CDR3 loop reads CASTPDWGGAFF. CDR3 nucleotides: TGTGCCAGTACCCCAGACTGGGGAGGCGCTTTCTTT.

This sequence joins TRBV30 and TRBJ1-3; 9 positions agree with TRBD1. The CDR3 has 14 amino acids. V lost 4 bases and J lost 0; bases outside the gene matches: 1. CDR1 is GTSNPN and CDR2 is SVGIG in the germline V gene (reference sequence). As DNA, the CDR3 is TGTGCCTGGAACAGGGGGCTCTCTGGAAACACCATATATTTT. As protein: CAWNRGLSGNTIYF.

In this sample, this clone turned up a few times. The CDR3 is CASSLRQGNTEAFF. DNA for the CDR3: TGTGCCAGCAGCTTAAGACAGGGGAACACTGAAGCTTTCTTT. The chain is built from TRBV28 and TRBJ1-1, with TRBD1 identical over 7 bases. Trimming removed 6 bases from V and 1 base from J; junction bases left unmatched: 5. Per germline, CDR1 MDHEN and CDR2 SYDVKM. This CDR3 region has 14 residues.

The CDR3 loop is CASSLERRGETQYF. The CDR3 DNA is TGTGCCAGCAGCTTAGAACGCCGGGGGGAGACCCAGTACTTC. This chain joins TRBV7-2 and TRBJ2-5, with D maybe TRBD2 (6 bases). CDR3 length: 14 residues. V was pared by 1 base and J by 5 bases, with 11 bases between. Germline V lookup: CDR1 SGHTA, CDR2 FQGNSA.

This chain uses TRBV7-2 with TRBJ2-7; 7 bases fit TRBD1. In germline, CDR1 is SGHTA, CDR2 FQGNSA. This CDR3 spans 14 amino acids. J lost 7 bases, V lost 1 base, and 7 bases had no gene match. CDR3 in amino acids: CASSLVGTEQEQYF. CDR3 in DNA: TGTGCCAGCAGCTTAGTTGGGACAGAACAAGAGCAGTACTTC.

The chain links TRBV5-5 to TRBJ2-5; 8 bases align to TRBD1. Per the germline V gene, CDR1 is SGHKS and CDR2 is YYEKEE (reference sequence). The CDR3 contains 15 residues. V lost 6 bases and J lost 0; bases outside the gene matches: 7. The CDR3 bases are TGTGCCAGCAACAATTACAGGGGGTACCAAGAGACCCAGTACTTC. This encodes CASNNYRGYQETQYF. The full variable domain, in which reference TRBV5-5 and TRBJ2-5 provide the parts outside the CDR3, is DAGVTQSPTHLIKTRGQQVTLRCSPISGHKSVSWYQQVLGQGPQFIFQYYEKEERGRGNFPDRFSARQFPNYSSELNVNALLLGDSALYLCASNNYRGYQETQYFGPGTRLLVL.

V and J are TRBV30 and TRBJ2-3; 10 nucleotides line up with TRBD2. Germline trimming cut 0 bases from V and 3 bases from J; bases unmatched to any gene: 9. Germline V gives CDR1 GTSNPN, CDR2 SVGIG (reference sequence). The CDR3 is 17 amino acids. The CDR3 DNA reads TGTGCCTGGAGTGTGGGTCTAACTAGCGGGGAGACAGATACGCAGTATTTT. Residues: CAWSVGLTSGETDTQYF. The complete variable domain, with remaining parts taken from reference TRBV30 and TRBJ2-3, reads SQTIHQWPATLVQPVGSPLSLECTVEGTSNPNLYWYRQAAGRGLQLLFYSVGIGQISSEVPQNLSASRPQDRQFILSSKKLLLSDSGFYLCAWSVGLTSGETDTQYFGPGTRLTVL.

The chain has TRBV15 and TRBJ1-2; TRBD1 might be the D (5 bases). From germline, CDR1 is LNHNV and CDR2 YYDKDF (reference sequence). Deletions cut 5 bases from V and 13 bases from J, with 20 bases between. CDR3 length: 13 amino acids. Here the CDR3 DNA reads TGTGCCACCAGCCGCCCGGGTCCAGGGCCTGTCACCTTC. Protein sequence: CATSRPGPGPVTF.

The chain carries TRBV5-4 and TRBJ2-6; tentative D call: TRBD1 (6 bases). Deletions cut 4 bases from V and 4 bases from J, with 15 bases between. Germline loops: CDR1 SGHNT, CDR2 YYREEE (reference sequence). There are 16 residues in the CDR3. CDR3 sequence: CASSGITGPGANVLTF. The DNA for the CDR3 is TGTGCCAGCAGCGGGATTACAGGGCCAGGGGCCAACGTCCTGACTTTC.

This chain connects TRBV7-2 to TRBJ1-2, with 7 bases fitting TRBD1. The junction had 11 bases not matched to a gene; V was cut back by 8 bases and J by 8 bases. The CDR3 extends over 13 amino acids. Germline V CDR1 and CDR2: SGHTA, FQGNSA. Written as DNA, the CDR3 is TGTGCCAGCGCCCCCCAGGGGGATTTCGGCTACACCTTC. Its translation: CASAPQGDFGYTF. The whole variable domain, filled in from reference TRBV7-2 and TRBJ1-2, reads GAGVSQSPSNKVTEKGKDVELRCDPISGHTALYWYRQSLGQGLEFLIYFQGNSAPDKSGLPSDRFSAERTGGSVSTLTIQRTQQEDSAVYLCASAPQGDFGYTFGSGTRLTVV.